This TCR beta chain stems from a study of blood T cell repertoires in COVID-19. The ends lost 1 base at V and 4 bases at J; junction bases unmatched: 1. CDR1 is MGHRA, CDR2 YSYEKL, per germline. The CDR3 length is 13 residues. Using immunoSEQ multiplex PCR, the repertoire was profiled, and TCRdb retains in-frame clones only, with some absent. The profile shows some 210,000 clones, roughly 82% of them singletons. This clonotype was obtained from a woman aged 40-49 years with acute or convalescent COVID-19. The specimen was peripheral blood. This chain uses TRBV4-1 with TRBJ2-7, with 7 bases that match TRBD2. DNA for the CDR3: TGCGCCAGCAGCCAAGTCGGGGGGTACGAGCAGTACTTC. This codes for CASSQVGGYEQYF.